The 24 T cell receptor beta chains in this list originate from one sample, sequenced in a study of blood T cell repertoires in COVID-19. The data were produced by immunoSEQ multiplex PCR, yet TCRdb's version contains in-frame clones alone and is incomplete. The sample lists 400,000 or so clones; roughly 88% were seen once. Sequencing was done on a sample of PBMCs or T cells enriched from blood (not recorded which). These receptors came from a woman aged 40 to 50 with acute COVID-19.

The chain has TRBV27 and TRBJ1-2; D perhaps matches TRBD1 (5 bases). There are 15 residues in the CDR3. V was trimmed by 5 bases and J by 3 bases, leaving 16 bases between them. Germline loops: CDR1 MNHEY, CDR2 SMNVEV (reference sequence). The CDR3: CASSGPPGVDYGYTF. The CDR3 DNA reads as TGTGCCAGCAGTGGACCCCCGGGGGTTGACTATGGCTACACCTTC.

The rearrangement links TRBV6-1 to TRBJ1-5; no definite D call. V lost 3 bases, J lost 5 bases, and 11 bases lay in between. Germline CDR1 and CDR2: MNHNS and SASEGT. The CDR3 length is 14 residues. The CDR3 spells CASSDGRNHQPQHF. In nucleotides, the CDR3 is TGTGCCAGCAGTGACGGGAGAAACCATCAGCCCCAGCATTTT.

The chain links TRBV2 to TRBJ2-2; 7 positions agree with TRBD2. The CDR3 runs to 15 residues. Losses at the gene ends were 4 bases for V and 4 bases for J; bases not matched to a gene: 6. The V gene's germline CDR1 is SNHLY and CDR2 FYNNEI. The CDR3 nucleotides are TGTGCCAGCAGTGGTGGGCGGGGGAGCACCGGGGAGCTGTTTTTT. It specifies CASSGGRGSTGELFF.

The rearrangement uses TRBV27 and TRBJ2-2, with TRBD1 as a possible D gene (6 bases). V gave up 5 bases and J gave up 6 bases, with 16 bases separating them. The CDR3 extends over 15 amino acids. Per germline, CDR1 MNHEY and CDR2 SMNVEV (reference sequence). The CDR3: CASSPRWGHSGELFF. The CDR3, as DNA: TGTGCCAGCAGTCCCCGGTGGGGGCATTCCGGGGAGCTGTTTTTT.

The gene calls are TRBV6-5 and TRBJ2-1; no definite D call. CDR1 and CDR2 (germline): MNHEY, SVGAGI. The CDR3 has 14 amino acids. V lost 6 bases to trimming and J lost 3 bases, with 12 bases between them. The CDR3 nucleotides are TGTGCCAGCAGCCCCGGAAGACTCTACAATGAGCAGTTCTTC. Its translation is CASSPGRLYNEQFF.

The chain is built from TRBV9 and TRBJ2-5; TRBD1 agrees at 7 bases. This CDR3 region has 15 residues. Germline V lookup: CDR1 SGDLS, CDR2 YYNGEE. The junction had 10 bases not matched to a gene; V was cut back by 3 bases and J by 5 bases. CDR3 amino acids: CASSANTGVGETQYF. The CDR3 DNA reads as TGTGCCAGCAGCGCTAACACAGGGGTCGGGGAGACCCAGTACTTC.

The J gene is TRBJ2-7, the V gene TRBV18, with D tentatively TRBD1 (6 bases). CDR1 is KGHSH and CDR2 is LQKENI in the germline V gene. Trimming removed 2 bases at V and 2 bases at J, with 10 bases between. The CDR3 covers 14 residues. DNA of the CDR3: TGTGCCAGCTCACCAGGACGGGACACCTACGAGCAGTACTTC. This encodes CASSPGRDTYEQYF.

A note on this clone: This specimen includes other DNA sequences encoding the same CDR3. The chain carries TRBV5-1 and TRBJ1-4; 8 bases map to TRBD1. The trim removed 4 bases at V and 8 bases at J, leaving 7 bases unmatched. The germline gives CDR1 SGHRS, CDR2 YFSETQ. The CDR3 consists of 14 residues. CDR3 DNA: TGCGCCAGCAGCCTAGGACAGGGAAGGGAAAAACTGTTTTTT. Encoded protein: CASSLGQGREKLFF.

The CDR3, as DNA: TGTGCCAGCAGCTCCCCTGGGACTAGCGGGGGGGCCTACAATGAGCAGTTCTTC. Protein sequence: CASSSPGTSGGAYNEQFF. V usage is TRBV7-2 and J usage is TRBJ2-1; 16 nucleotides align to TRBD2. The junction had 5 bases not matched to a gene; V was cut back by 4 bases and J by 2 bases. The CDR3 length is 18 residues. Germline values: CDR1 SGHTA, CDR2 FQGNSA.

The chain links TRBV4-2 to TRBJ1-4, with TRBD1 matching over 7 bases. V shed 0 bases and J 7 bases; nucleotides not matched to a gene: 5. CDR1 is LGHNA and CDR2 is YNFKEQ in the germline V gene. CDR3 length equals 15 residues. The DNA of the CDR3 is TGTGCCAGCAGCCAAGAGGTCCAGGGGGGTGAAAAACTGTTTTTT. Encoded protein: CASSQEVQGGEKLFF.

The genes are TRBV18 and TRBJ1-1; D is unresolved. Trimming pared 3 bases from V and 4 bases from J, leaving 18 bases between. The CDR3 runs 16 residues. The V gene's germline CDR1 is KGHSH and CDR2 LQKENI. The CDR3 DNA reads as TGTGCCAGCTCACCGCGGATGTTGTCCGCGGGCACTGAAGCTTTCTTT. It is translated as CASSPRMLSAGTEAFF.

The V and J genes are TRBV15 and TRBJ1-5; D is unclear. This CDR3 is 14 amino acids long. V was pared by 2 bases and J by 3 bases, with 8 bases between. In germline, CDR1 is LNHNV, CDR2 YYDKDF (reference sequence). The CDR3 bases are TGTGCCACCAGCAGAATGGGCCCCAATCAGCCCCAGCATTTT. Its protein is CATSRMGPNQPQHF.

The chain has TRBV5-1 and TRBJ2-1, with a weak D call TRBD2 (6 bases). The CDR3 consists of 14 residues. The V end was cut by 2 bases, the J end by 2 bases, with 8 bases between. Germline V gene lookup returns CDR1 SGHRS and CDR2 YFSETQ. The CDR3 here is CASSFGGAYNEQFF. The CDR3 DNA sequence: TGCGCCAGCAGCTTCGGCGGGGCCTACAATGAGCAGTTCTTC.

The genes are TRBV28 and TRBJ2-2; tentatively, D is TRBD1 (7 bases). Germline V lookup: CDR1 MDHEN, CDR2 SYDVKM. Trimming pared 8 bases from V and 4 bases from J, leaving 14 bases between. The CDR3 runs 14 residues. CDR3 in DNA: TGTGCCAGCCAGGGGGGACCAGGCACCGGGGAGCTGTTTTTT. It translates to CASQGGPGTGELFF.

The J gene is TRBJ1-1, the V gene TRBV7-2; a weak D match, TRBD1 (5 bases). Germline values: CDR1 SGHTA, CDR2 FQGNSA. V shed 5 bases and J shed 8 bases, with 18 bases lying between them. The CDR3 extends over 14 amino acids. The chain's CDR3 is CASSITGLTREAFF. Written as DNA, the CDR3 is TGTGCCAGCAGCATTACGGGACTGACTAGAGAAGCTTTCTTT.

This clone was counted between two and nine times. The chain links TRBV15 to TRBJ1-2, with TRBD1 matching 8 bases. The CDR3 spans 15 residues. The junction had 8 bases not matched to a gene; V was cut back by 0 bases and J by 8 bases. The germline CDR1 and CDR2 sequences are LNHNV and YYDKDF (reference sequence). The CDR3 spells CATSRDPGGLRGYTF. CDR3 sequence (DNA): TGTGCCACCAGCAGAGACCCAGGGGGCCTTAGGGGCTACACCTTC. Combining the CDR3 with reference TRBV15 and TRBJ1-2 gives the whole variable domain DAMVIQNPRYQVTQFGKPVTLSCSQTLNHNVMYWYQQKSSQAPKLLFHYYDKDFNNEADTPDNFQSRRPNTSFCFLDIRSPGLGDTAMYLCATSRDPGGLRGYTFGSGTRLTVV.

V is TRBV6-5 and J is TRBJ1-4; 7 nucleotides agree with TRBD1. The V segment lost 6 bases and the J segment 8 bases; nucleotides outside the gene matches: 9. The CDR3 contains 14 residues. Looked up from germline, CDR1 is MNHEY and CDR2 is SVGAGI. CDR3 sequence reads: CASSDRDGNEKLFF. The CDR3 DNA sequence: TGTGCCAGCAGCGACAGGGACGGGAACGAAAAACTGTTTTTT.

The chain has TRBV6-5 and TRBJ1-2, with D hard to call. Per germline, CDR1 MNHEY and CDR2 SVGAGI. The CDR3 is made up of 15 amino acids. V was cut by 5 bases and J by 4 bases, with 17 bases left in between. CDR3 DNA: TGTGCCAGCAGTCCCCTATTCTCCGGGAGCTATGGCTACACCTTC. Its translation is CASSPLFSGSYGYTF.

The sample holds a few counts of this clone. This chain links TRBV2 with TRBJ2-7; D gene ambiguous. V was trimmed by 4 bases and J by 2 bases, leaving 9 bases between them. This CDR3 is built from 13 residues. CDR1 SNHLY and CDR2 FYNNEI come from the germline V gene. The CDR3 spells CASSVSPTYEQYF. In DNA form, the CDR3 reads TGTGCCAGCAGTGTATCTCCTACCTACGAGCAGTACTTC.

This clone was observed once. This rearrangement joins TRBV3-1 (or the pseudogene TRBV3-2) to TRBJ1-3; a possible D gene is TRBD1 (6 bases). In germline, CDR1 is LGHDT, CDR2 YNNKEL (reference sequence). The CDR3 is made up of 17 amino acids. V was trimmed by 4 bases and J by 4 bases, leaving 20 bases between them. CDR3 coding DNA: TGTGCCAGCAGCCCGCTAGCCCGCGGGGGCGCGGGAAACACCATATATTTT. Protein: CASSPLARGGAGNTIYF.

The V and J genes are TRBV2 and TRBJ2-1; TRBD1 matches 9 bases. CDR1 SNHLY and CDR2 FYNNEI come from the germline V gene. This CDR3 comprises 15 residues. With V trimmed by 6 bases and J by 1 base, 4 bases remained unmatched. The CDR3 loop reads CASRADRGSYNEQFF. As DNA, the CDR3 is TGTGCCAGCAGAGCGGACAGGGGATCCTACAATGAGCAGTTCTTC.

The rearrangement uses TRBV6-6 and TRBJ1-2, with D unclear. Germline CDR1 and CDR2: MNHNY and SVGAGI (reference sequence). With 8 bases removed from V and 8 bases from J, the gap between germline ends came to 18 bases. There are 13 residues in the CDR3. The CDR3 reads CASLTRMSMGYTF. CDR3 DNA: TGTGCCAGCCTGACGCGGATGTCTATGGGCTACACCTTC.

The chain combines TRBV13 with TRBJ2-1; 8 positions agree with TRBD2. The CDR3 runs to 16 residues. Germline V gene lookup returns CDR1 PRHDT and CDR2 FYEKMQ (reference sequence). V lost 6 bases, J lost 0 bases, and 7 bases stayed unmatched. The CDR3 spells CASSRKRGSSYNEQFF. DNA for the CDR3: TGTGCCAGCAGTCGTAAGCGGGGGAGCTCCTACAATGAGCAGTTCTTC.

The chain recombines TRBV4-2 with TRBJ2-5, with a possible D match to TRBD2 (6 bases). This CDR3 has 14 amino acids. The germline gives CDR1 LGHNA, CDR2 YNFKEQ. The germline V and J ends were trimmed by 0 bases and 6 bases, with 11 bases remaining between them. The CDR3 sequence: CASSQDSSVKTQYF. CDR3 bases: TGTGCCAGCAGCCAAGATTCTAGCGTGAAGACCCAGTACTTC.